Presented here are 27 T cell receptor beta chains from one specimen sequenced in a study of cytomegalovirus exposure and HLA in healthy donors. Primers included in the PCR were 60 Vbeta and 13 Jbeta primers. The data were produced by immunoSEQ multiplex PCR, yet TCRdb's version contains in-frame clones alone and is incomplete. Among 160,000 or so clones listed, around 80% were seen once. Source material: PBMCs. These receptors originate from a female donor in good health and CMV-seronegative.

The chain's CDR3 is CASSSYRDYGYTF. In DNA, the CDR3 is TGTGCCAGCAGCTCATACAGAGACTATGGCTACACCTTC. The rearrangement uses TRBV7-2 and TRBJ1-2; D unclear. The CDR3 is 13 residues long. V lost 4 bases, J lost 3 bases, and 9 bases lay in between. CDR1 is SGHTA and CDR2 is FQGNSA in the germline V gene.

The chain couples TRBV9 to TRBJ2-7, with D possibly matching TRBD1 (5 bases). The CDR3 spans 13 residues. The germline gives CDR1 SGDLS, CDR2 YYNGEE. V shed 0 bases and J shed 13 bases, with 17 bases lying between them. The CDR3 DNA reads as TGTGCCAGCAGCGTAGACCCCCAGGGAAGGTCTTACTTC. Encoded protein: CASSVDPQGRSYF.

V gene TRBV2 combines with J gene TRBJ1-5; 10 positions agree with TRBD1. This CDR3 region has 16 residues. V shed 3 bases and J 5 bases; nucleotides not matched to a gene: 7. Looked up from germline, CDR1 is SNHLY and CDR2 is FYNNEI. CDR3 coding DNA: TGTGCCAGCAGTGATAGGGGCGACAGGGGGCATCAGCCCCAGCATTTT. This translates into CASSDRGDRGHQPQHF.

The V and J genes are TRBV5-4 and TRBJ2-7; no definite D call. From germline, CDR1 is SGHNT and CDR2 YYREEE (reference sequence). The CDR3 has 14 residues. Trimming left V 4 bases short and J 5 bases short, with 16 bases between. For the CDR3, the DNA is TGTGCCAGCAGCCCCGTCTCCTTCACGGACGAGCAGTACTTC. This translates into CASSPVSFTDEQYF.

The chain links TRBV19 to TRBJ1-2; tentatively, D is TRBD1 (6 bases). The germline V gene has CDR1 LNHDA and CDR2 SQIVND (reference sequence). V gave up 6 bases and J gave up 5 bases, with 13 bases separating them. This CDR3 is 13 amino acids long. CDR3 sequence reads: CASSRDTRYGYTF. Here the CDR3 DNA reads TGTGCCAGTAGCAGGGACACACGATATGGCTACACCTTC.

V and J are TRBV28 and TRBJ1-1, with 7 positions matching TRBD1. The germline CDR1 and CDR2 sequences are MDHEN and SYDVKM. Unmatched junction bases numbered 6, after V lost 7 bases and J lost 4 bases. The CDR3 length is 13 residues. CDR3 protein: CASNESGGTEAFF. The CDR3, as DNA: TGTGCCAGCAATGAGTCAGGGGGCACTGAAGCTTTCTTT. The full variable domain, with the rest looked up from reference TRBV28 and TRBJ1-1, is DVKVTQSSRYLVKRTGEKVFLECVQDMDHENMFWYRQDPGLGLRLIYFSYDVKMKEKGDIPEGYSVSREKKERFSLILESASTNQTSMYLCASNESGGTEAFFGQGTRLTVV.

The V and J genes are TRBV9 and TRBJ2-1, with D uncertain. From germline, CDR1 is SGDLS and CDR2 YYNGEE. CDR3 size: 11 residues. Trimming removed 1 base at V and 10 bases at J, with 6 bases between. Here the CDR3 reads CASSVREEQFF. In nucleotides, the CDR3 is TGTGCCAGCAGCGTACGCGAGGAGCAGTTCTTC.

This sequence joins TRBV27 and TRBJ2-5; D not resolved. CDR1 is MNHEY, CDR2 SMNVEV, per germline (reference sequence). This CDR3 comprises 13 residues. Trimming stripped 3 bases from V and 7 bases from J, with 12 bases between. The CDR3 DNA sequence: TGTGCCAGCAGTTTTTCAAGTGGAGCGACCCAGTACTTC. Residues: CASSFSSGATQYF.

In this sample, this clone turned up a few times. J is TRBJ2-7 and V is TRBV2, with 7 bases identical to TRBD1. V gave up 11 bases and J gave up 5 bases; unmatched junction bases: 9. Germline-derived CDR1 and CDR2 are SNHLY and FYNNEI. This CDR3 is built from 12 residues. Here the CDR3 DNA reads TGTGCCGGGGACGACAGGGTCCACGAGCAGTACTTC. Translating it yields CAGDDRVHEQYF.

V is TRBV7-2 and J is TRBJ2-1; D is unclear. V was pared by 1 base and J by 0 bases, with 13 bases between. The germline V gene has CDR1 SGHTA and CDR2 FQGNSA. This CDR3 contains 17 residues. The CDR3 spells CASSLVRPPSSYNEQFF. As DNA, the CDR3 is TGTGCCAGCAGCTTAGTACGGCCTCCTAGCTCCTACAATGAGCAGTTCTTC.

As DNA, the CDR3 is TGTGCCAGTTCGGACAGTCTGACTGGGGCCAACGTCCTGACTTTC. It specifies CASSDSLTGANVLTF. The chain carries TRBV7-2 and TRBJ2-6; possibly TRBD1 for D (6 bases). Germline V lookup: CDR1 SGHTA, CDR2 FQGNSA. The CDR3 consists of 15 residues. The V end lost 9 bases, the J end lost 2 bases, and 14 bases lay between the germline ends.

The gene calls are TRBV9 and TRBJ2-5; TRBD1 matches 8 bases. Looked up from germline, CDR1 is SGDLS and CDR2 is YYNGEE. The CDR3 totals 15 residues. With 6 bases clipped from V and 2 bases from J, the junction kept 9 bases outside the gene matches. This chain's CDR3 is CASTSGQAPQETQYF. The CDR3 DNA follows: TGTGCCAGCACATCGGGACAGGCCCCTCAAGAGACCCAGTACTTC.

This clone showed up just once. This chain's CDR3 is CASILGFGQGNTEAFF. The CDR3 nucleotides read TGTGCCAGCATCCTAGGGTTTGGACAGGGGAACACTGAAGCTTTCTTT. The chain recombines TRBV13 with TRBJ1-1; 8 bases align to TRBD1. This CDR3 spans 16 amino acids. Trimming cost V 7 bases and J 1 base; bases outside gene matches: 11. Germline CDR1 and CDR2: PRHDT and FYEKMQ (reference sequence).

The rearrangement links TRBV18 to TRBJ2-1, with D possibly matching TRBD2 (6 bases). From germline, CDR1 is KGHSH and CDR2 LQKENI. The CDR3 totals 14 residues. Trimming took off 3 bases at V and 14 bases at J, with 20 bases between the two ends. CDR3 loop: CASSPRREVLGEFF. CDR3 nucleotides: TGTGCCAGCTCACCGCGGAGGGAAGTTCTCGGAGAGTTCTTC.

This sequence joins TRBV2 and TRBJ1-5; D remains unclear. V shed 6 bases and J shed 6 bases, with 18 bases lying between them. Germline values: CDR1 SNHLY, CDR2 FYNNEI. The CDR3 covers 15 residues. Here the CDR3 DNA reads TGTGCCAGCAGCTCCCCCGCGGTCATGGGTCAGCCCCAGCATTTT. This sequence encodes CASSSPAVMGQPQHF.

This sequence joins TRBV27 and TRBJ2-3; D is unresolved. This CDR3 comprises 14 residues. Germline CDR1 MNHEY, CDR2 SMNVEV (reference sequence). V was pared by 5 bases and J by 4 bases, with 13 bases between. The CDR3 region has the DNA TGTGCCAGCAGTCCACGACTGACTTCAGATACGCAGTATTTT. Protein sequence: CASSPRLTSDTQYF.

This clone was counted a few times. This rearrangement joins TRBV6-6 to TRBJ2-1, with TRBD2 matching 13 bases. The CDR3 contains 14 residues. Germline V CDR1 and CDR2: MNHNY, SVGAGI (reference sequence). Losses at the gene ends were 6 bases for V and 7 bases for J; bases not matched to a gene: 3. The CDR3 sequence: CASRGLAGVNEQFF. The CDR3 DNA follows: TGTGCCAGCAGAGGACTAGCGGGAGTGAATGAGCAGTTCTTC.

The chain employs TRBV5-1 and TRBJ2-2; 7 bases map to TRBD1. The V gene's germline CDR1 is SGHRS and CDR2 YFSETQ. V shed 4 bases, J shed 5 bases, and the junction held 8 bases outside the gene matches. The CDR3 has 15 residues. CDR3 sequence reads: CASSRDRQGTGELFF. CDR3 coding DNA: TGCGCCAGCAGCCGCGACAGACAGGGTACCGGGGAGCTGTTTTTT.

As regards this clone: Germline and junction disagree at one end, which may indicate a read error. The chain joins TRBV19 to TRBJ1-5; tentative D call: TRBD1 (6 bases). Germline V CDR1 and CDR2: LNHDA, SQIVND (reference sequence). The CDR3 sequence is 13 residues long. Written as DNA, the CDR3 is TGTGCCAGCAGTACAGGGTCCAGACAGCCCCAGCATTTT. It translates to CASSTGSRQPQHF.

J is TRBJ2-1 and V is TRBV29-1, with D tentatively TRBD2 (6 bases). CDR3 length: 11 amino acids. V dropped 7 bases and J dropped 2 bases, with 6 bases sitting between them. CDR1 SQVTM and CDR2 ANQGSEA come from the germline V gene. The CDR3 reads CSAGAYNEQFF. Here the CDR3 DNA reads TGCAGCGCGGGGGCCTACAATGAGCAGTTCTTC.

The chain is built from TRBV28 and TRBJ2-7; 7 bases match TRBD1. V shed 0 bases, J shed 2 bases, and the junction held 4 bases outside the gene matches. The CDR3 spans 15 residues. CDR1 and CDR2 (germline): MDHEN, SYDVKM. CDR3 residues: CASSLWGQNPYEQYF. The DNA of the CDR3 is TGTGCCAGCAGTTTATGGGGACAGAATCCCTACGAGCAGTACTTC.

This clone was counted between two and nine times. The identical CDR3 is also encoded by other nucleotide sequences in the sample. The chain is built from TRBV18 and TRBJ2-1; maybe TRBD1 (6 bases). The CDR3 consists of 15 residues. Germline lookup yields CDR1 KGHSH and CDR2 LQKENI. V was pared by 6 bases and J by 0 bases, with 12 bases between. CDR3 residues: CASSPTGYSYNEQFF. CDR3 bases: TGTGCCAGCTCTCCCACAGGGTACTCCTACAATGAGCAGTTCTTC.

Only one count was recorded for this clone. The chain employs TRBV6-5 and TRBJ1-2, with D perhaps TRBD1 (5 bases). Germline CDR1 reads MNHEY; CDR2 reads SVGAGI. CDR3 size: 14 residues. Trimming removed 7 bases at V and 4 bases at J, with 16 bases between. In DNA, the CDR3 is TGTGCCAGCAAAGTGACAGAAAAATTCTATGGCTACACCTTC. This codes for CASKVTEKFYGYTF.

The chain uses TRBV18 and TRBJ2-1; 7 positions agree with TRBD1. The CDR3 has 16 residues. Trimming at V came to 3 bases and at J to 5 bases, leaving 10 bases not matched to a gene. Germline CDR1 and CDR2: KGHSH and LQKENI. CDR3 nucleotide sequence: TGTGCCAGCTCACCCACCTCCCCGACAGGGAACAATGAGCAGTTCTTC. As protein: CASSPTSPTGNNEQFF.

The chain uses TRBV27 and TRBJ1-2; 9 bases fit TRBD1. CDR3 size: 13 residues. The junction had 6 bases not matched to a gene; V was cut back by 5 bases and J by 8 bases. Looked up from germline, CDR1 is MNHEY and CDR2 is SMNVEV (reference sequence). The CDR3: CASSPGDREGYTF. CDR3 coding DNA: TGTGCCAGCAGTCCTGGGGACAGGGAGGGCTACACCTTC.

The chain employs TRBV7-3 and TRBJ2-3; 9 bases agree with TRBD2. V gave up 0 bases and J gave up 9 bases; unmatched junction bases: 7. Germline V gene sequence: CDR1 SGHTA, CDR2 FQGTGA. This CDR3 has 15 residues. The chain's CDR3 is CASSLTSGGMGTQYF. The CDR3 DNA follows: TGTGCCAGCAGCTTAACTAGCGGGGGAATGGGAACGCAGTATTTT.

This clone was detected only a few times. The chain joins TRBV6-1 to TRBJ1-3, with a possible D match to TRBD1 (5 bases). There are 16 residues in the CDR3. The ends were cut back, 3 bases at V and 2 bases at J, with 14 bases in the middle. CDR1 and CDR2 from the germline V gene are MNHNS and SASEGT. The CDR3 sequence: CASSEGGGGTGNTIYF. As DNA, the CDR3 is TGTGCCAGCAGTGAGGGGGGGGGAGGCACTGGAAACACCATATATTTT.